This T cell receptor (beta chain) was identified during a study of beta chain features in type 1 diabetes. The V end lost 5 bases, the J end lost 1 base, and 12 bases lay between the germline ends. Germline V gives CDR1 MGHDK, CDR2 SYGVNS. The CDR3 covers 14 residues. cDNA synthesis used the whole RNA isolate, giving expressed TCRB sequences. This table comes from immunoSEQ multiplex PCR, and its TCRdb copy is limited to in-frame clones, with some not included. The sample lists under 200,000 clones, less than 9.5% occurring once. The table lists this clone with a few counts. This sequence joins TRBV25-1 and TRBJ2-7, with D possibly TRBD1 on 5 matching bases. The origin of this receptor is a man younger than 30 in good health. Sample: central memory CD4+ T cells from blood. The CDR3 DNA is TGTGCCAGCAGTTTACCGACAGAGTCCTACGAGCAGTACTTC. This sequence encodes CASSLPTESYEQYF.